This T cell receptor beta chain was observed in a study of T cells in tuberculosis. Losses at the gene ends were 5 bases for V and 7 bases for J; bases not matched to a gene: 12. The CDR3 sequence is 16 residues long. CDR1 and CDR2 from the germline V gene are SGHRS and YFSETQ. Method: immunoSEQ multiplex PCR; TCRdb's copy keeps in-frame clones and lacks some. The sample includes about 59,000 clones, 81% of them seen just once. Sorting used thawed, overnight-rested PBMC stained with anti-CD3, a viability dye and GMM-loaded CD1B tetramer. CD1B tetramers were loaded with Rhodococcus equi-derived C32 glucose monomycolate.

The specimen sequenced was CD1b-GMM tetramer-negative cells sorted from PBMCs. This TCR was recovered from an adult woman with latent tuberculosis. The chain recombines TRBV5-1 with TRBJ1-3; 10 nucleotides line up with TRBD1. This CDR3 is CASSSSTGGNRNTIYF. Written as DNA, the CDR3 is TGCGCCAGCAGTTCCTCGACAGGGGGCAATCGGAACACCATATATTTT.